The rows below give T cell receptor beta chains drawn from one sample of a study of blood T cell repertoires in COVID-19. TCRdb's table, derived via immunoSEQ multiplex PCR, lists solely in-frame clones and lacks some. The sample has approximately 49,000 clones; 81% are singletons. The source material was peripheral blood. Receptor source: a woman older than 75 with COVID-19, enrolled during active disease. Each CDR3 is given with its conserved first and last residue. Fields, in order: J gene, V gene, clone size, D gene, CDR3 DNA, CDR3 protein. The D gene is left open where the match is weak. Size tells how often a clone was seen (once, few, many) or the class of an expanded clone, and some rows leave it out.

>TRBJ1-1|TRBV3-1/TRBV3-2|NA|NA
TGTGCCAGCTACGCTGCAGGACATAGCACTGAAGCTTTCTTT
CASYAAGHSTEAFF
>TRBJ2-3|TRBV5-1|NA|NA
TGCGCCAGCAGCTCAGGGACTCCCCAACTAGATACGCAGTATTTT
CASSSGTPQLDTQYF
>TRBJ1-2|TRBV7-8|NA|NA
TGTGCCAGCAGCTTAACAGCCGGCTATGGCTACACCTTC
CASSLTAGYGYTF
>TRBJ2-5|TRBV30|NA|NA
TGTGCCTGGAGTGTATTAGTTGAGACCCAGTACTTC
CAWSVLVETQYF
>TRBJ2-1|TRBV5-4|NA|TRBD2
TGTGCCAGCAGCGAAAGCGGGAGAACTTCCCACAATGAGCAGTTCTTC
CASSESGRTSHNEQFF
>TRBJ2-2|TRBV4-1|NA|NA
TGCGCCAGCAGCCAGGTTAGGCTTGAGGCCGGGGAGCTGTTTTTT
CASSQVRLEAGELFF
>TRBJ1-5|TRBV12-3/TRBV12-4|NA|NA
TGTGCCAGCAGAGGAGCCAATCAGCCCCAGCATTTT
CASRGANQPQHF
>TRBJ2-7|TRBV12-3/TRBV12-4|NA|TRBD2
TGTGCCAGCAGTGTTAGCGGGGCCTACGAGCAGTACTTC
CASSVSGAYEQYF
>TRBJ1-1|TRBV5-1|NA|TRBD1
TGCGCCAGCAGCTTTGGACAGGGGGCTTCGGAAGCTTTCTTT
CASSFGQGASEAFF
>TRBJ1-1|TRBV5-8|NA|NA
TGTGCCAGCAGCTTGGGGGCGAACACTGAAGCTTTCTTT
CASSLGANTEAFF
>TRBJ2-3|TRBV6-5|NA|NA
TGTGCCAGCAGAACTCGGGACTCCACAGATACGCAGTATTTT
CASRTRDSTDTQYF
>TRBJ2-7|TRBV4-1|NA|NA
TGCGCCAGCAGCCCCCAGCACGGAACGGGCGAGCAGTACTTC
CASSPQHGTGEQYF
>TRBJ1-2|TRBV5-8|once|NA
TGTGCCAGCAGCTATAATGGCTACACCTTC
CASSYNGYTF
>TRBJ2-5|TRBV7-9|NA|TRBD1
TGTGCCAGCAGCTCTGGGACAGGGGGCGAGGGGACCCAGTACTTC
CASSSGTGGEGTQYF
>TRBJ2-5|TRBV5-4|NA|TRBD1
TGTGCCAGCAGCCAACGGGACAGGGGCCAAGAGACCCAGTACTTC
CASSQRDRGQETQYF
>TRBJ2-5|TRBV3-1/TRBV3-2|once|TRBD1
TGTGCCAGCAGCCTAGGCAAGGGGGCTCTCGGAGAGACCCAGTACTTC
CASSLGKGALGETQYF
>TRBJ1-3|TRBV28|NA|NA
TGTGCCAGCAGTTCACACAGGCCTGGAAACACCATATATTTT
CASSSHRPGNTIYF
>TRBJ1-4|TRBV4-2|NA|TRBD1
TGTGCCAGCAGCCGTAGTATTGGGACAGAGGGGGAAAAACTGTTTTTT
CASSRSIGTEGEKLFF
>TRBJ1-3|TRBV27|NA|TRBD1
TGTGCCAGCAGTTTTTCAGGGGGCTTCTCTGGAAACACCATATATTTT
CASSFSGGFSGNTIYF
>TRBJ2-1|TRBV7-9|NA|TRBD2
TGTGCCAGCAGCCCCACTAGCGGGAGATACAATGAGCAGTTCTTC
CASSPTSGRYNEQFF
>TRBJ1-4|TRBV7-6|NA|NA
TGTGCCAGCAGCGCTCGACAGGCGAATAATGAAAAACTGTTTTTT
CASSARQANNEKLFF
>TRBJ2-2|TRBV7-9|NA|NA
TGTGCCAGCAGCTTAGTAACCGGGACTGGATGGTTCACCGGGGAGCTGTTTTTT
CASSLVTGTGWFTGELFF
>TRBJ2-7|TRBV5-1|NA|TRBD1
TGCGCCAGCAGGTTAGGGACAGGGACCTACGAGCAGTACTTC
CASRLGTGTYEQYF
>TRBJ2-5|TRBV4-1|NA|TRBD2
TGCGCCAGCAGCCAAGTAAATGCGGGAGGGTTCCAAGAGACCCAGTACTTC
CASSQVNAGGFQETQYF
>TRBJ1-2|TRBV28|few|TRBD1
TGTGCCAGCAGTATCTCCAGCGGACAGGGGCAGGATGGCTACACCTTC
CASSISSGQGQDGYTF
>TRBJ2-3|TRBV7-3|NA|NA
TGTGCCAGCAGCATGGGAGTCAGTGCGCAGTATTTT
CASSMGVSAQYF